This T cell receptor (beta chain) stems from a study of T cells in Graves' hyperthyroidism and ophthalmopathy. RNA transcripts yielded amplified TCR beta CDR3 regions. An initial round of RT-PCR targeting the TCR CDR3 relied on the HTBI primer set. Each CDR3 protein is one row after TCRdb ran MiXCR on the multiplex PCR reads. The sample contains 350,000 to 400,000 distinct CDR3 sequences, 15% to 20% of which appear only once. This clonotype occurred many times. Those patients with uncontrolled infection, other autoimmune disease, pregnancy or lactation were excluded. Germline values: CDR1 MDHEN, CDR2 SYDVKM. With 2 bases clipped from V and 6 bases from J, the junction kept 4 bases outside the gene matches. The length of the CDR3 is 14 residues.

Sequenced material: blood. This TCR derives from a woman between 18 and 30 years old with Graves' hyperthyroidism. J is TRBJ1-5 and V is TRBV28; 7 bases fit TRBD1. The CDR3 spells CASSLAGTAQPQHF. Here the CDR3 DNA reads TGTGCCAGCAGTTTAGCCGGGACAGCTCAGCCCCAGCATTTT.